This record covers a single T cell receptor (beta chain). Other DNA sequences in this specimen translate into the identical CDR3. The data were taken from a study of shared clonotypes between healthy human individuals. The method was immunoSEQ multiplex PCR; TCRdb's version includes in-frame clones alone and lacks a portion of them. Of approximately 1.4 million clones in the sample, 98% were seen once. Germline CDR1 and CDR2: SNHLY and FYNNEI. Trimming removed 3 bases from V and 6 bases from J, with 8 bases in between. CDR3 length: 12 amino acids. Sample: naive CD4+ T cells sorted from blood. The sample's subset: CD45RA+ positively selected. This chain joins TRBV2 and TRBJ1-1; D not certain. This clonotype was obtained from a man aged 25 to 40 in good health. The CDR3 protein is CASSEGGPEAFF. The CDR3 bases are TGTGCCAGCAGTGAGGGTGGCCCTGAAGCTTTCTTT.